This note documents a single T cell receptor beta chain sequence. This entry comes from a study of blood T cell repertoires in COVID-19. About the research overall: COVID-19 samples collected from the United States, Italy and Spain covered acute and convalescent phases. T cells, B-cell-depleted T cells, or PBMCs supplied cDNA or gDNA.

Germline V gene sequence: CDR1 SQVTM, CDR2 ANQGSEA. This CDR3 spans 13 amino acids. The germline V and J ends were trimmed by 7 bases and 5 bases, with 15 bases remaining between them. A Seattle source enrolled patients during active infection and followed them longitudinally. In the original workflow: Reference gene primer amplification gave estimated nucleated cell counts. TCRdb keeps only in-frame clones here, not all; method: immunoSEQ multiplex PCR. V and J calls and clone size come straight from that table; D and trimming were deduced from the DNA. The sample contains about 73,000 clones, roughly three quarters of which appear only once.

This chain joins TRBV29-1 and TRBJ1-5, with TRBD1 as a possible D gene (6 bases). The specimen was peripheral blood. This receptor was obtained from a man aged 70 or older with COVID-19, enrolled during active disease. CDR3 coding DNA: TGCAGCGCCTCAGGGGCGCGCCATCAGCCCCAGCATTTT. Residues: CSASGARHQPQHF. The full variable domain, in which reference TRBV29-1 and TRBJ1-5 provide the parts outside the CDR3, is SAVISQKPSRDICQRGTSLTIQCQVDSQVTMMFWYRQQPGQSLTLIATANQGSEATYESGFVIDKFPISRPNLTFSTLTVSNMSPEDSSIYLCSASGARHQPQHFGDGTRLSIL.